This T cell receptor (beta chain) was recorded in a study of blood T cell repertoires in COVID-19. On the study more broadly: Sources were T cells, B-cell-depleted T cells, or PBMCs; the material itself was cDNA or gDNA.

V lost 7 bases to trimming and J lost 0 bases, with 12 bases between them. Looked up from germline, CDR1 is MNHEY and CDR2 is SVGAGI. The CDR3 runs 14 residues. Original handling: Amplification of reference gene primers provided the estimated nucleated cell counts. TCRdb's table, derived via immunoSEQ multiplex PCR, lists solely in-frame clones and lacks some. The D gene and trimming were derived from the DNA, and the V and J assignments and clone size from that table. Here the sample spans 300,000 or so clones, 70% to 90% being singletons. The sequenced sample consisted of peripheral blood. This chain links TRBV6-5 with TRBJ1-1, with TRBD1 as a possible D gene (6 bases). The sequence was obtained from a man between 18 and 35 years old who had recovered from COVID-19. CDR3 sequence (DNA): TGTGCCAGCACTAGGACAGCCATGAACACTGAAGCTTTCTTT. It yields the protein CASTRTAMNTEAFF.